These T cell receptor beta chains were read from a single sample in a study of T cell responses to AZD1222 COVID-19 vaccine. The repertoire was sequenced with immunoSEQ multiplex PCR; TCRdb's copy has only in-frame clones and lacks some. The table shows under 85,000 clones, with about 88% occurring only once. The sample in question was peripheral blood, obtained on day 0 of AZD1222 vaccination. These receptors came from an adult in good health. CDR3s include the opening cysteine and the closing phenylalanine or tryptophan.

cdr3_length	v_call	j_call	cdr3_aa
14	TRBV18	TRBJ1-1	CASSPLTGLAEAFF
14	TRBV29-1	TRBJ1-4	CSVRETGEGGKLFF
13	TRBV30	TRBJ2-1	CAWSLGLYNEQFF
13	TRBV5-6	TRBJ1-2	CASSLISSPGYTF
14	TRBV29-1	TRBJ1-2	CSVGQGLGVYGYTF
14	TRBV19	TRBJ1-5	CASSTHSGHQPQHF
13	TRBV10-3	TRBJ2-5	CASRLAGEETQYF
14	TRBV14	TRBJ2-1	CASSPGTAFNEQFF
15	TRBV7-6	TRBJ1-4	CASSQTDILDEKLFF
14	TRBV6-6	TRBJ2-2	CASRSQGNTGELFF
12	TRBV29-1	TRBJ2-7	CSVEGYTYEQYF
16	TRBV9	TRBJ2-5	CASSGRGIADQETQYF
14	TRBV10-2	TRBJ1-4	CASREGGTNEKLFF
18	TRBV7-2	TRBJ2-2	CASSLEGQGFMGTGELFF
13	TRBV11-2	TRBJ1-1	CASSLVGSTEAFF
16	TRBV24-1	TRBJ2-3	CATSDFWGGGTDTQYF
15	TRBV7-2	TRBJ2-1	CASSFVSGNDNEQFF
14	TRBV5-1	TRBJ1-4	CASSLGQGGEKLFF
15	TRBV24-1	TRBJ2-5	CATSDQTGGPETQYF
15	TRBV7-2	TRBJ2-5	CASSSVGLAGETQYF
14	TRBV10-1	TRBJ2-4	CASSGGAAKNIQYF
13	TRBV3-1/TRBV3-2	TRBJ1-1	CASSQRPGREAFF
12	TRBV19	TRBJ2-1	CASSINMGEQFF
16	TRBV5-4	TRBJ2-5	CASSIPTSGGQETQYF
14	TRBV11-3	TRBJ2-5	CASSGAGDQETQYF
14	TRBV5-1	TRBJ2-7	CASSTSAGVHEQYF
15	TRBV28	TRBJ2-5	CASKDPGGFQETQYF
16	TRBV4-1	TRBJ1-4	CASSQRSGGAYEKLFF
16	TRBV7-4	TRBJ1-5	CASSLEAAGGNQPQHF
14	TRBV11-2	TRBJ1-4	CASSPDRAREKLFF
13	TRBV5-1	TRBJ1-3	CASSLVTGNTIYF
15	TRBV9	TRBJ2-3	CASSFASGGLDTQYF
15	TRBV6-4	TRBJ2-1	CASSAGTSGYNEQFF
12	TRBV28	TRBJ1-5	CASSSPFQPQHF
15	TRBV5-6	TRBJ1-1	CASSLAPTGSTEAFF
16	TRBV18	TRBJ1-3	CASSLRDGVSGNTIYF
13	TRBV12-3/TRBV12-4	TRBJ1-1	CASSRRRGMEAFF
14	TRBV6-5	TRBJ2-5	CASSYEGLGETQYF
17	TRBV6-2/TRBV6-3	TRBJ1-5	CASSRGAGQPGNQPQHF
15	TRBV28	TRBJ1-6	CASSRDRGVLSPLHF
15	TRBV6-6	TRBJ2-3	CASRDDSFSTDTQYF
13	TRBV7-9	TRBJ2-3	CASSTRGPDTQYF
15	TRBV19	TRBJ1-6	CASKGSSSYNSPLHF
17	TRBV5-1	TRBJ2-3	CASSLAGGGSNTDTQYF
14	TRBV10-3	TRBJ1-2	CAIRATQGVYGYTF
13	TRBV10-2	TRBJ1-2	CASSEKTDYGYTF
15	TRBV5-4	TRBJ2-3	CASSSGQASTDTQYF
14	TRBV19	TRBJ1-2	CASSMEDRDYGYTF
15	TRBV5-1	TRBJ2-1	CASSSLRTETDEQFF
14	TRBV28	TRBJ2-5	CASSGGVAQETQYF
12	TRBV5-1	TRBJ1-2	CASSTQGDGYTF
18	TRBV12-5	TRBJ1-5	CASGWGLIQGWSNQPQHF
14	TRBV12-5	TRBJ1-1	CASALNGVFTEAFF
11	TRBV10-3	TRBJ2-5	CAISSQETQYF
16	TRBV11-2	TRBJ2-5	CASSLRGDLNQETQYF
14	TRBV11-3	TRBJ2-5	CASSFRGDQETQYF
12	TRBV15	TRBJ1-1	CATSRPNTEAFF
16	TRBV7-2	TRBJ1-5	CASSQDRVWGNQPQHF